The rows below give T cell receptor beta chains drawn from one sample of a study of T-cell reconstitution after alpha-beta-depleted transplantation in children. TCRdb itself ran the PCR reads through MiXCR, one entry per CDR3 protein. The sample lists 330,000 or so distinct CDR3 sequences; roughly 7.8% were seen once. The specimen was peripheral blood, collected 360 days after TCRalphabeta/CD19-depleted stem cell transplant. The receptors were gathered from a female patient younger than 10 who had a stem cell transplant for Fanconi anemia, so the T cells may come from the graft donor. Both conserved end residues are part of each CDR3. A D gene is named only where the DNA matches it firmly. Clone size is given for some rows only: seen once, a few or many times, or a class if the clone is expanded.

j_call v_call d_call clone_size cdr3_aa cdr3_nt
TRBJ1-1 TRBV5-4 TRBD1 . CASSLNRGLDTEAFF TGTGCCAGCAGCTTAAACAGGGGGCTGGACACTGAAGCTTTCTTT
TRBJ1-4 TRBV4-3 TRBD1 . CASSSGRQGAAWNEKLFF TGCGCCAGCAGCTCGGGAAGACAGGGGGCGGCCTGGAATGAAAAACTGTTTTTT
TRBJ2-7 TRBV30 . few CAWRGGWQYF TGTGCCTGGAGAGGCGGGTGGCAGTACTTC
TRBJ2-1 TRBV20-1 . many CSALHGTARKQFF TGCAGTGCTCTACACGGGACTGCCCGGAAGCAGTTCTTC
TRBJ1-2 TRBV7-8 . few CASSTTGSNYGYTF TGTGCCAGCAGCACCACAGGGTCTAACTATGGCTACACCTTC
TRBJ2-5 TRBV5-6 . few CASSLARGPYQETQYF TGTGCCAGCAGCTTGGCCCGAGGTCCGTACCAAGAGACCCAGTACTTC
TRBJ2-5 TRBV24-1 TRBD1 many CATSDRTGFQETQYF TGTGCCACCAGTGACCGGACAGGGTTTCAAGAGACCCAGTACTTC
TRBJ2-1 TRBV5-5 TRBD2 many CASSARGALYNEQFF TGTGCCAGCAGCGCGCGGGGGGCACTTTACAATGAGCAGTTCTTC
TRBJ1-2 TRBV20-1 . few CSANDRRTDFMYGYTF TGCAGTGCTAATGACAGACGGACCGACTTTATGTATGGCTACACCTTC
TRBJ2-7 TRBV7-9 TRBD1 many CASSLLTGSGDEQYF TGTGCCAGCAGCTTATTGACAGGGTCCGGCGACGAGCAGTACTTC
TRBJ2-2 TRBV12-3/TRBV12-4 . many CATRVDGELFF TGTGCCACGAGGGTGGACGGGGAGCTGTTTTTT
TRBJ1-4 TRBV6-2/TRBV6-3 . . CASSFEADATNEKLFF TGTGCCAGCAGTTTTGAGGCAGATGCAACTAATGAAAAACTGTTTTTT
TRBJ2-3 TRBV12-3/TRBV12-4 TRBD2 many CASSLGTSGGTQYF TGTGCCAGCAGTTTGGGAACTAGCGGGGGTACGCAGTATTTT
TRBJ1-3 TRBV12-3/TRBV12-4 . many CASRRQASGNTIYF TGTGCCAGCAGAAGACAGGCCTCTGGAAACACCATATATTTT
TRBJ2-1 TRBV9 . many CASSPRRSSYNEQFF TGTGCCAGCAGCCCCCGGAGGAGCTCCTACAATGAGCAGTTCTTC
TRBJ1-2 TRBV4-2 TRBD1 few CASSQAGTEIYTF TGTGCCAGCAGCCAAGCCGGGACAGAAATCTACACCTTC
TRBJ2-2 TRBV12-3/TRBV12-4 . many CASSRYSSNTGELFF TGTGCCAGCAGCCGGTACAGTTCGAACACCGGGGAGCTGTTTTTT
TRBJ2-1 TRBV7-3 TRBD2 many CASSLEGLSKKSEQFF TGTGCCAGCAGCTTAGAGGGACTATCAAAAAAGAGTGAGCAGTTCTTC
TRBJ1-2 TRBV15 TRBD1 many CATSGQGFPYTF TGTGCCACCAGCGGACAGGGTTTTCCCTACACCTTC
TRBJ1-2 TRBV7-6 TRBD1 . CASSLAPGTGSLEGYTF TGTGCCAGCAGCTTAGCGCCCGGGACAGGGTCCCTAGAGGGCTACACCTTC
TRBJ2-1 TRBV5-6 . few CASSWEGAVMFF TGTGCCAGCAGCTGGGAGGGGGCAGTTATGTTCTTC
TRBJ2-5 TRBV7-7 TRBD2 . CASSPGTSGLIQETQYF TGTGCTAGCAGTCCAGGGACTAGCGGTTTAATCCAAGAGACCCAGTACTTC
TRBJ2-3 TRBV4-1 . many CASSQEDGRVIDTQYF TGCGCCAGCAGCCAAGAGGACGGGAGAGTAATAGATACGCAGTATTTT
TRBJ2-1 TRBV2 TRBD2 . CASRTGTSGPEGYNEQFF TGTGCCAGCAGAACGGGGACTAGCGGGCCCGAGGGATACAATGAGCAGTTCTTC
TRBJ1-1 TRBV20-1 . many CSAYATVNTEAFF TGCAGTGCTTACGCGACAGTGAACACTGAAGCTTTCTTT
TRBJ1-6 TRBV7-8 . few CASSLQGPLHF TGTGCCAGCAGCTTACAGGGACCCCTCCACTTT
TRBJ2-7 TRBV27 TRBD2 many CASSPAGGYEQYF TGTGCCAGCAGTCCAGCGGGGGGCTACGAGCAGTACTTC
TRBJ2-7 TRBV20-1 TRBD1 many CSVYRGQGPLSEQYF TGCAGTGTATATAGGGGACAGGGGCCCCTTAGCGAGCAGTACTTC
TRBJ1-2 TRBV5-1 TRBD1 many CASSFGTGTGGAVGYTF TGCGCCAGCAGCTTTGGGACCGGGACAGGGGGCGCAGTTGGCTACACCTTC
TRBJ2-7 TRBV20-1 . . CSASGGPYEQYF TGCAGTGCTAGCGGGGGCCCCTACGAGCAGTACTTC
TRBJ2-2 TRBV5-1 TRBD2 . CASSAEAGGRRELFF TGCGCCAGCAGCGCAGAGGCGGGGGGCCGAAGGGAGCTGTTTTTT
TRBJ2-1 TRBV20-1 . many CSARLGNEQFF TGCAGTGCTAGGTTGGGGAATGAGCAGTTCTTC
TRBJ2-7 TRBV4-2 . many CASSQDTREHYEQYF TGTGCCAGCAGCCAAGATACCAGGGAGCACTACGAGCAGTACTTC